Shown below are 11 T cell receptor beta chains from a single sample sequenced in a study of T cell changes during pregnancy in multiple sclerosis (dated by TCRdb to 2018 to 2020). The receptor library was made with the immunoSEQ multiplex PCR assay. This is the immuneACCESS table as TCRdb keeps it, with only in-frame sequences that have V and J called. A part of the clones is gone; compared with another copy, unresolved V genes explain less than half, and the rest is unexplained. This sample holds about 70,000 clones; 85% to 95% were observed only once. The biggest ten clones account for 3% of the sample. Source: CD8+ T cells from peripheral blood mononuclear cells, taken in the third trimester of pregnancy. These receptors all come from a female donor in good health, enrolled as a control in a pregnancy study.

The gene calls are TRBV6-6 and TRBJ1-3; a weak D match, TRBD1 (5 bases). The germline V gene encodes CDR1 MNHNY and CDR2 SVGAGI (reference sequence). This CDR3 region has 13 residues. The V end lost 8 bases, the J end lost 2 bases, and 10 bases lay between the germline ends. In DNA, the CDR3 is TGTGCCAGCGTCCCGGGGGCTGGAAACACCATATATTTT. Its protein is CASVPGAGNTIYF.

The V gene is TRBV29-1, the J gene TRBJ2-7; the D gene is possibly TRBD2 (5 bases). V gave up 3 bases and J gave up 2 bases, with 11 bases separating them. CDR1 is SQVTM, CDR2 ANQGSEA, per germline. The CDR3 covers 13 residues. The chain's CDR3 is CSVEVEVPYEQYF. CDR3 bases: TGCAGCGTTGAGGTGGAGGTACCCTACGAGCAGTACTTC.

The gene calls are TRBV27 and TRBJ1-2, with D perhaps TRBD1 (6 bases). Germline loops: CDR1 MNHEY, CDR2 SMNVEV (reference sequence). The CDR3 contains 15 residues. Deletions cut 9 bases from V and 0 bases from J, with 17 bases between. The CDR3 spells CASYGGTNTNYGYTF. In DNA form, the CDR3 reads TGTGCCAGTTACGGGGGGACAAATACTAACTATGGCTACACCTTC.

This chain links TRBV19 with TRBJ2-7; D may be TRBD1 (5 bases). Germline CDR1 reads LNHDA; CDR2 reads SQIVND (reference sequence). Trimming removed 5 bases at V and 5 bases at J, with 10 bases between. The CDR3 runs to 12 residues. The CDR3 loop is CASSVWGDEQYF. The CDR3 bases are TGTGCCAGTAGTGTTTGGGGCGACGAGCAGTACTTC.

The chain is built from TRBV9 and TRBJ2-5, with D possibly being TRBD1 (6 bases). This CDR3 has 16 amino acids. From germline, CDR1 is SGDLS and CDR2 YYNGEE. With 0 bases removed from V and 1 base from J, the gap between germline ends came to 13 bases. CDR3 residues: CASSVGHGTIQETQYF. The CDR3 DNA is TGTGCCAGCAGCGTAGGGCACGGGACAATCCAAGAGACCCAGTACTTC.

J is TRBJ1-6 and V is TRBV27; a weak D match, TRBD1 (5 bases). The CDR3 runs 15 residues. The ends were cut back, 5 bases at V and 3 bases at J, with 11 bases in the middle. CDR1 is MNHEY and CDR2 is SMNVEV in the germline V gene (reference sequence). The CDR3 sequence: CASSIVDSYNSPLHF. CDR3 DNA sequence: TGTGCCAGCAGTATAGTAGACAGCTATAATTCACCCCTCCACTTT.

This chain joins TRBV6-1 and TRBJ1-1; D remains unclear. V lost 2 bases and J 5 bases, leaving 12 bases between the germline ends. CDR1 MNHNS and CDR2 SASEGT come from the germline V gene. This CDR3 comprises 14 residues. The CDR3: CASSEWAGATEAFF. As DNA, the CDR3 is TGTGCCAGCAGTGAATGGGCAGGTGCGACTGAAGCTTTCTTT.

V usage is TRBV19 and J usage is TRBJ1-6; 9 bases are a match to TRBD1. Unmatched junction bases numbered 2, after V lost 3 bases and J lost 8 bases. The CDR3 is 14 amino acids. The germline V gene encodes CDR1 LNHDA and CDR2 SQIVND (reference sequence). This CDR3 reads CASSMTGGDSPLHF. DNA for the CDR3: TGTGCCAGTAGTATGACAGGGGGTGATTCACCCCTCCACTTT.

V and J are TRBV18 and TRBJ2-3, with a weak D call TRBD2 (5 bases). The CDR3 loop spans 18 amino acids. The ends were cut back, 4 bases at V and 0 bases at J, with 20 bases in the middle. Germline assignment: CDR1 KGHSH and CDR2 LQKENI. CDR3 loop: CASSLVEGREHSTDTQYF. CDR3 DNA: TGTGCCAGCTCACTTGTAGAGGGAAGGGAGCACAGCACAGATACGCAGTATTTT.

The CDR3 DNA follows: TGCGCCAGCAGCCAACGGCCACGGGATGAGCAGTTCTTC. Amino acid sequence: CASSQRPRDEQFF. The V and J genes are TRBV4-3 and TRBJ2-1; unclear D gene. This CDR3 has 13 amino acids. CDR1 LGHNA and CDR2 YSLEER come from the germline V gene. Trimming left V 2 bases short and J 8 bases short, with 10 bases between.

The J gene is TRBJ1-5, the V gene TRBV7-9; no clear D gene. The germline CDR1 and CDR2 sequences are SEHNR and FQNEAQ (reference sequence). This CDR3 has 17 residues. V dropped 5 bases and J dropped 0 bases, with 17 bases sitting between them. The CDR3 coding sequence is TGTGCCAGCAGCCAAACGGGAGACCTATATAGCAATCAGCCCCAGCATTTT. Protein sequence: CASSQTGDLYSNQPQHF. Supplemented by reference TRBV7-9 and TRBJ1-5, the full variable domain reads DTGVSQNPRHKITKRGQNVTFRCDPISEHNRLYWYRQTLGQGPEFLTYFQNEAQLEKSRLLSDRFSAERPKGSFSTLEIQRTEQGDSAMYLCASSQTGDLYSNQPQHFGDGTRLSIL.